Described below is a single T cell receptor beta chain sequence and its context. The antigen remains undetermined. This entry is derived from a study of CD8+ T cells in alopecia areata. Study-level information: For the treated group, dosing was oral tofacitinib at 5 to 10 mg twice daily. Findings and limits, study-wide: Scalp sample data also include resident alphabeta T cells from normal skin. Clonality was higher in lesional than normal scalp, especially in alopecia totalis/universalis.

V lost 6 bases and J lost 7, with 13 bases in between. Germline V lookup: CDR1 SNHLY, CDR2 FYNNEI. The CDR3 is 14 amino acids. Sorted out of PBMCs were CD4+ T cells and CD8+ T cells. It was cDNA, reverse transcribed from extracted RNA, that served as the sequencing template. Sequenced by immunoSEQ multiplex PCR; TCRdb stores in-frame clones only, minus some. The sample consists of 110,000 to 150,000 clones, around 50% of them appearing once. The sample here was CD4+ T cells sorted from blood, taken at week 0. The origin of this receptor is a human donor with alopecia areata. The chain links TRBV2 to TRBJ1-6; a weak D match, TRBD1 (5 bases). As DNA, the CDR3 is TGTGCCAGCAGATCAGGGTTTCAAAATTCACCCCTCCACTTT. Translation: CASRSGFQNSPLHF. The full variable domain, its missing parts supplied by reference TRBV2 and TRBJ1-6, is EPEVTQTPSHQVTQMGQEVILRCVPISNHLYFYWYRQILGQKVEFLVSFYNNEISEKSEIFDDQFSVERPDGSNFTLKIRSTKLEDSAMYFCASRSGFQNSPLHFGNGTRLTVT.